This TCR beta chain appears in the sequencing data of a study of regulatory T cells in long-lasting Graves disease (dated by TCRdb to 2020 to 2023). For the study in its entirety: Patients with newly diagnosed Graves' disease had been on antithyroid drugs for under 3 months. The study took place in China and was registered as a clinical trial. This study used TCR sequencing and RNA sequencing of peripheral blood to compare persistent Graves' disease patients against newly diagnosed Graves' disease patients. A total of around 35 samples underwent TCR sequencing: 13 from persistent and about 20 from newly diagnosed Graves' disease patients. Study-level results and caveats: Only the TCR beta chain was sequenced and analyzed. The authors acknowledged the small sample size as a limitation that may reduce accuracy. A larger number of public clonotypes was shared among persistent patients (more than 2,500) than among newly diagnosed patients (about 990). Compared with newly diagnosed patients, patients with persistent Graves' disease had lower TCR Shannon entropy and fewer highly expanded clones, which suggests clonal expansion. Peripheral blood alone was examined, since thyroid tissue, which constituted the primary lesion, could not be accessed.

To prepare the library, multiplex PCR was applied. TCRdb names Illumina HiSeq 4000 as the instrument used. TCR beta libraries were built with iRepertoire HTBI primers and Arm-PCR amplification of CDR3 regions. Before sequencing, the PCR products underwent gel purification. Per the original workflow: Gene usage analysis of CDR3 amino acid clonotypes used the approximately 62 TRBV and more than 13 TRBJ segments found across samples. COPE and FqMerger were used to merge filtered high-quality paired reads into contigs. Contigs were aligned with BLAST to IMGT TRBV, TRBD and TRBJ reference genes, and CDR3 was defined per IMGT. Any clonotype with a frequency above 0.1% was classified as a highly expanded clone. Shannon entropy was used to measure repertoire diversity, and the Gini coefficient was used to measure V-J evenness. Clonotypes shared by more than one individual were considered public. TCRdb handled the public reads itself, with Q25 trimming in fastp and clone calling in MiXCR, and kept productive beta chains. Rows matching on CDR3 protein sequence are summarized as one entry with the most common DNA and genes. The V and J calls shown here were made by TCRdb, not taken from the authors' results. This sample gives 350,000 to 500,000 distinct CDR3 sequences in total; 13% to 15% of them show up just once. More than 15% of the sample rests with the top ten.

The time point label of this sample denotes: newly diagnosed GD, antithyroid drugs for less than 3 months. RNA was extracted from PBMCs in TRIzol for both TCR sequencing and RNA sequencing. Graves' disease was diagnosed according to American Thyroid Association guidelines. Recruitment of patients was carried out at an endocrinology department in Xi'an, China. Each patient gave around 9.2 milliliters of peripheral blood, collected in an EDTA anticoagulant tube. Ficoll Paque Plus density gradient separation was used to isolate PBMCs, and no further T cell sorting was done. An Agilent 2100 Bioanalyzer and agarose gel were used to check RNA quality, while a NanoDrop 2000 measured RNA concentration. This clonotype appeared many times. No cognate antigen has been identified for it. No base-level quality is on record; no much larger clone is a single base apart. The sample was also linked to a second study, of T cells in Graves' hyperthyroidism and ophthalmopathy. The second paper further reports: Stable Graves' hyperthyroidism was defined as the absence of progression to ophthalmopathy over 18 months of follow-up. Hyperthyroidism patients were newly diagnosed, had a disease duration of under 2 months, and were aged 18 to 65 years. Patients with uncontrolled infections, other autoimmune diseases, pregnancy or lactation were excluded. Diagnoses were established on the basis of clinical symptoms, serum thyroxine and TRAb, thyroid ultrasound, and orbital computed tomography. The first round of RT-PCR for the TCR CDR3 was performed with the HTBI primer set and the Qiagen OneStep RT-PCR kit. Most expanded thyroid clonotypes (frequency above 0.001) were also detected in blood, suggesting blood repertoires may reflect thyroid immune responses. Ophthalmopathy was separated from stable hyperthyroidism by a 13 V-J signature model, with approximately 90% sensitivity and roughly 81% specificity obtained in cross-validation and 80%/75% obtained in testing. In validation, the model predicted progression to ophthalmopathy with approximately 70% sensitivity and about 72% specificity, a median of 6.5 months before onset. TCR V-J signatures able to tell the groups apart were searched for in a discovery cohort of more than 90 patients, of whom around 42 had Graves' ophthalmopathy and 55 to 60 had stable Graves' hyperthyroidism. Whether ophthalmopathy could be predicted prospectively was tested in an independent validation cohort made up of about 20 hyperthyroidism patients plus 17 patients who later progressed to ophthalmopathy. The 85 to 100 discovery patients were divided at random into training and test sets in a 7:3 ratio. Thyroid tissue and blood T-cell repertoires from about 6 Graves' hyperthyroidism patients were also compared in the study. Once sampling was done, hyperthyroidism patients were given methimazole at a starting dose of 30 mg daily, whereas ophthalmopathy patients were given high-dose intravenous methylprednisolone. Libraries were constructed in a second round of multiplex PCR, after which size selection and purification were performed. Sequencing of the libraries was done on an Illumina HiSeq2000 using paired-end 100 bp reads. SOAPnuke was used to process the raw data, removing reads that contained adapters or uncalled bases, had a mean Phred below 15, or lacked an exact match to the constant primer or identifier. High-quality paired reads were merged with COPE v1.2.5, and unique nucleotide sequences were defined as clonotypes. Clonotypes were aligned to IMGT TRBV, TRBD and TRBJ reference segments using MiTCR v1.1. The analysis included only V-J combinations with a frequency above 0.0001, which together covered about 99% of the repertoires. The TCS score was defined as the ratio of F50 (clonal expansion) to E x V (chaos), calculated using BLOSUM62-based TCRdist between CDR3 peptides within each V-J. Welch's t-statistics and random forest reduced 450 to 600 V-J features to about 12, which were used in a naive Bayes classifier (R e1071). Sample size was not statistically predetermined, and investigators were not blinded to group allocation. According to the paper, TCR Vbeta CDR3 sequencing was carried out on 120 to 150 peripheral blood samples, which came from under 50 ophthalmopathy, some 73 hyperthyroidism and 17 progressor patients.

This TCR came from a woman between 45 and 65 years old with Graves disease. Donor details come from another sample of the same person, matched by shared clones. Material: peripheral blood mononuclear cells (PBMCs), obtained at new diagnosis, from a patient treated with antithyroid drugs.

In nucleotide form, the sequence is TGTGCTAGTGGTTTTTGCGATACCTCAGGCCCGTCGTCCTACGAGCAGTACTTC. This encodes CASGFCDTSGPSSYEQYF. The chain is assembled from TRBV12-5 and TRBJ2-7; confidence is insufficient to name the D gene. The germline V gene yields LGHNT for CDR1 and FRNRAP for CDR2. Relative to germline, V is 3 bases shorter and J is 1 base shorter, with 22 bases between their ends. The CDR3 goes from the cysteine to the phenylalanine over 18 residues. The DNA shown is the 54-base CDR3, in frame from base 1.